The 24 T cell receptor beta chains given below trace back to one sample, sequenced in a study of CD8+ T cells in alopecia areata. Extraction and reverse transcription of RNA yielded cDNA as the sequencing template. TCRdb keeps only in-frame clones here, not all; method: immunoSEQ multiplex PCR. The sample holds some 240,000 clones; around 62% are singletons and the top ten take around 0.46%. The material sequenced was CD4+ T cells sorted from blood, taken at week 0. The receptors here all came from a human donor with alopecia areata.

V gene TRBV29-1 combines with J gene TRBJ2-3, with 12 bases identical to TRBD2. The CDR3 contains 15 residues. Looked up from germline, CDR1 is SQVTM and CDR2 is ANQGSEA. V shed 7 bases, J shed 3 bases, and the junction held 8 bases outside the gene matches. The chain's CDR3 is CSARTLAGGTDTQYF. CDR3 DNA sequence: TGCAGCGCCAGAACACTAGCGGGAGGAACAGATACGCAGTATTTT.

V usage is TRBV5-1 and J usage is TRBJ1-3, with 9 positions matching TRBD1. This CDR3 region has 16 residues. Germline trimming cut 4 bases from V and 7 bases from J; bases unmatched to any gene: 12. Germline V gene sequence: CDR1 SGHRS, CDR2 YFSETQ. The CDR3 reads CASSPEGQGRRNTIYF. CDR3 in DNA: TGCGCCAGCAGCCCGGAGGGACAGGGACGGCGGAACACCATATATTTT.

The chain carries TRBV7-9 and TRBJ2-5; the D is unclear. CDR1 and CDR2 (germline): SEHNR, FQNEAQ (reference sequence). V shed 6 bases and J shed 5 bases, with 16 bases lying between them. The CDR3 contains 14 residues. CDR3 in DNA: TGTGCCAGCAGGGCCAGCGATCCAAGGGAGACCCAGTACTTC. This encodes CASRASDPRETQYF.

The V and J genes are TRBV6-6 and TRBJ1-2; tentative D call: TRBD1 (5 bases). Germline V gene data show CDR1 as MNHNY and CDR2 as SVGAGI (reference sequence). The V end was cut by 4 bases, the J end by 3 bases, with 15 bases between. This CDR3 contains 15 residues. CDR3 nucleotides: TGTGCCAGCAGTTCTGTCTATGAGGGGTACTATGGCTACACCTTC. Encoded protein: CASSSVYEGYYGYTF.

The V and J genes are TRBV19 and TRBJ2-4; unclear D gene. CDR1 LNHDA and CDR2 SQIVND come from the germline V gene (reference sequence). The CDR3 is made up of 15 amino acids. V lost 2 bases to trimming and J lost 0 bases, with 8 bases between them. CDR3 residues: CASSIPDLAKNIQYF. The CDR3 DNA sequence: TGTGCCAGTAGTATACCAGACCTAGCCAAAAACATTCAGTACTTC.

The genes are TRBV7-8 and TRBJ1-2; D remains ambiguous. Germline V gene lookup returns CDR1 SGHVS and CDR2 FQNEAQ. The CDR3 contains 14 residues. V was shortened by 3 bases and J by 0 bases, with 8 bases between the two germline ends. CDR3 in amino acids: CASSFGTANYGYTF. DNA of the CDR3: TGTGCCAGCAGCTTCGGCACAGCTAACTATGGCTACACCTTC. Full variable domain (rest looked up from reference TRBV7-8 and TRBJ1-2): GAGVSQSPRYKVAKRGQDVALRCDPISGHVSLFWYQQALGQGPEFLTYFQNEAQLDKSGLPSDRFFAERPEGSVSTLKIQRTQQEDSAVYLCASSFGTANYGYTFGSGTRLTVV.

The chain joins TRBV7-2 to TRBJ2-3, with D uncertain. Trimming took 3 bases from V and 2 from J, leaving 15 bases between them. The CDR3 is made up of 16 amino acids. The germline V gene has CDR1 SGHTA and CDR2 FQGNSA. CDR3 protein: CASSLSPGLLTDTQYF. In DNA form, the CDR3 reads TGTGCCAGCAGCTTGAGTCCCGGCTTACTCACAGATACGCAGTATTTT.

A word on this clone: Other DNA sequences of this sample code for an identical CDR3. The chain recombines TRBV20-1 with TRBJ1-1; D unclear. Germline CDR1 DFQATT, CDR2 SNEGSKA (reference sequence). The CDR3 is made up of 11 amino acids. V was shortened by 3 bases and J by 3 bases, with 5 bases between the two germline ends. CDR3 nucleotides: TGCAGTGCTAGTTCCGACACTGAAGCTTTCTTT. This translates into CSASSDTEAFF.

This clone has ten or more counts. The V and J genes are TRBV29-1 and TRBJ1-4, with D possibly TRBD1 on 5 matching bases. Germline-derived CDR1 and CDR2 are SQVTM and ANQGSEA. The ends were cut back, 3 bases at V and 8 bases at J, with 7 bases in the middle. The CDR3 runs to 11 residues. CDR3 protein: CSVDREEKLFF. As DNA, the CDR3 is TGCAGCGTTGACAGGGAGGAAAAACTGTTTTTT.

Comments on this clone: The sample contains more than one DNA sequence encoding this CDR3. The J gene is TRBJ2-5, the V gene TRBV2; D remains unclear. V was clipped by 8 bases and J by 1 base, with 5 bases between them. The CDR3 sequence is 11 residues long. CDR1 and CDR2 from the germline V gene are SNHLY and FYNNEI. The CDR3 DNA reads TGTGCCAGCGCCACCCAAGAGACCCAGTACTTC. Its translation is CASATQETQYF.

The CDR3 here is CASYMTLSYEQYF. As DNA, the CDR3 is TGTGCCTCCTACATGACCCTCTCCTACGAGCAGTACTTC. The V and J genes are TRBV2 and TRBJ2-7; no definite D call. There are 13 residues in the CDR3. The germline CDR1 and CDR2 sequences are SNHLY and FYNNEI. V gave up 11 bases and J gave up 0 bases, with 14 bases separating them.

The chain is built from TRBV7-9 and TRBJ1-3, with a weak D call TRBD1 (5 bases). CDR1 and CDR2 (germline): SEHNR, FQNEAQ (reference sequence). V lost 5 bases, J lost 8 bases, and 13 bases lay in between. The CDR3 is 13 residues long. The CDR3: CASSEDWGDTIYF. The CDR3 coding sequence is TGTGCCAGCAGCGAAGACTGGGGGGACACCATATATTTT.

V usage is TRBV29-1 and J usage is TRBJ2-1; D is perhaps TRBD1 (5 bases). This CDR3 has 14 residues. V lost 7 bases and J lost 8, with 21 bases in between. Germline loops: CDR1 SQVTM, CDR2 ANQGSEA. CDR3 amino acids: CSASDTGLIDEQFF. The CDR3 DNA sequence: TGCAGCGCCTCGGACACCGGGTTAATCGATGAGCAGTTCTTC.

This clone appeared a few times. DNA of the CDR3: TGTGCCAGCAGCCGACTAGCGGGGGGGCCAAATGAGCAGTTCTTC. Protein: CASSRLAGGPNEQFF. The chain is built from TRBV7-2 and TRBJ2-1, with 14 bases identical to TRBD2. The length of the CDR3 is 15 residues. J was trimmed by 7 bases and V by 5 bases; bases with no gene match: 4. Germline V gene data show CDR1 as SGHTA and CDR2 as FQGNSA.

This rearrangement joins TRBV10-3 to TRBJ2-1, with unresolved D. CDR1 and CDR2 (germline): ENHRY, SYGVKD. The CDR3 has 13 amino acids. V gave up 2 bases and J gave up 4 bases, with 6 bases separating them. The CDR3, as DNA: TGTGCCATCAGTGAGGGTAGTTACAATGAGCAGTTCTTC. It encodes CAISEGSYNEQFF.

In DNA form, the CDR3 reads TGTGCCAGGACGACAGCCGACCCTCTCGAGCAGTACTTC. This sequence encodes CARTTADPLEQYF. V usage is TRBV30 and J usage is TRBJ2-7; the D gene is possibly TRBD1 (5 bases). This CDR3 has 13 amino acids. The V end lost 8 bases, the J end lost 6 bases, and 20 bases lay between the germline ends. The germline gives CDR1 GTSNPN, CDR2 SVGIG (reference sequence).

The chain has TRBV5-1 and TRBJ2-1; 12 nucleotides line up with TRBD2. The CDR3 is 16 amino acids. Germline CDR1 is SGHRS and CDR2 is YFSETQ. V lost 1 base to trimming and J lost 8 bases; unmatched junction nucleotides: 7. CDR3 in DNA: TGCGCCAGCAGCTTGCCCCGACTAGCGGGGGCGGATGAGCAGTTCTTC. This codes for CASSLPRLAGADEQFF. Complete variable domain (other parts from reference TRBV5-1 and TRBJ2-1): KAGVTQTPRYLIKTRGQQVTLSCSPISGHRSVSWYQQTPGQGLQFLFEYFSETQRNKGNFPGRFSGRQFSNSRSEMNVSTLELGDSALYLCASSLPRLAGADEQFFGPGTRLTVL.

Only a few counts were recorded for this clone. Other DNA variants within this sample encode the same CDR3. V usage is TRBV10-3 and J usage is TRBJ1-2; D unclear. Trimming removed 2 bases from V and 5 bases from J, with 6 bases in between. The germline V gene encodes CDR1 ENHRY and CDR2 SYGVKD. The CDR3 loop spans 12 amino acids. CDR3 amino acids: CAISEGPYGYTF. In DNA, the CDR3 is TGTGCCATCAGTGAGGGTCCATATGGCTACACCTTC.

CDR3 in amino acids: CASSEHLVYEQYF. CDR3 coding DNA: TGTGCCAGCAGTGAACATTTGGTCTACGAGCAGTACTTC. The rearrangement joins TRBV6-1 to TRBJ2-7; D remains unclear. Germline V CDR1 and CDR2: MNHNS, SASEGT. CDR3 length: 13 residues. Trimming pared 2 bases from V and 3 bases from J, leaving 8 bases between.

V and J are TRBV11-3 and TRBJ2-1, with D unresolved. This CDR3 contains 14 residues. CDR1 and CDR2 from the germline V gene are SGHNT and YENEEA. Trimming took off 0 bases at V and 3 bases at J, with 6 bases between the two ends. CDR3 sequence reads: CASSLDNSYNEQFF. CDR3 sequence (DNA): TGTGCCAGCAGCTTAGACAACAGCTACAATGAGCAGTTCTTC.

V is TRBV29-1 and J is TRBJ2-5; possibly TRBD1 for D (6 bases). Germline V gives CDR1 SQVTM, CDR2 ANQGSEA. The germline V and J ends were trimmed by 7 bases and 4 bases, with 13 bases remaining between them. The CDR3 length is 12 residues. The CDR3: CSGYRAAETQYF. CDR3 nucleotide sequence: TGCAGCGGATACAGGGCGGCAGAGACCCAGTACTTC.

This clone occurred a few times. The rearrangement uses TRBV5-6 and TRBJ2-5; D remains ambiguous. In germline, CDR1 is SGHDT, CDR2 YYEEEE. The CDR3 has 13 amino acids. Between the trimmed V and J ends, which lost 0 bases and 7 bases, there was a span of 10 bases. The CDR3 here is CASSLGMTGTQYF. DNA for the CDR3: TGTGCCAGCAGCTTGGGGATGACTGGGACCCAGTACTTC.

The chain carries TRBV5-8 and TRBJ2-7; D remains ambiguous. There are 15 residues in the CDR3. Germline CDR1 reads SGHTS; CDR2 reads YDEGEE. V was trimmed by 1 base and J by 2 bases, leaving 13 bases between them. The chain's CDR3 is CASSLRQQPPYEQYF. For the CDR3, the DNA is TGTGCCAGCAGCTTGAGGCAACAGCCCCCCTACGAGCAGTACTTC.

The chain links TRBV29-1 to TRBJ2-7; D is ambiguous. The CDR3 length is 11 residues. Germline values: CDR1 SQVTM, CDR2 ANQGSEA. V lost 5 bases and J 5 bases, leaving 10 bases between the germline ends. In DNA, the CDR3 is TGCAGCGTTTTCGTCTTAAACGAGCAGTACTTC. As protein: CSVFVLNEQYF.